This TCR beta chain was obtained from a study of OX40 agonist ivuxolimab in advanced cancers. In the study overall: Enrollees could have had prior anti-PD-1, anti-PD-L1 or anti-CTLA-4 therapy, which under 50% had received. Two patients with cutaneous melanoma and one with hepatocellular carcinoma, three in total, showed partial responses.

Sequencing was performed with immunoSEQ multiplex PCR; in TCRdb, only in-frame clones are kept and a portion is missing. The data contain about 60,000 clones, around nine tenths of them singletons. Concerning this clone itself: At one end, the junction sequence differs from germline, possibly due to a read error.

Baseline, cycle 4 day 1, and cycle 7 day 1 were the blood sampling points. The CDR3 runs to 16 residues. The germline V gene has CDR1 SSHAT and CDR2 FNYEAQ (reference sequence). The sequence was collected from an adult with an advanced solid tumor such as melanoma, head and neck, liver or kidney cancer. The V call is TRBV7-7, the J call TRBJ2-7, with TRBD2 matching 15 bases. Sample: CD4+ or CD8+ T cells sorted from blood, taken in a trial of the OX40 agonist ivuxolimab. CDR3 coding DNA: TGTGCTAGCAGCCCAGCGGGACTAGCGGGAGGAGGCGAGCAGTACTTC. It yields the protein CASSPAGLAGGGEQYF.